These 19 T cell receptor beta chains originate from one sample sequenced in a study of blood T cell repertoires in COVID-19. The table came from immunoSEQ multiplex PCR; TCRdb's copy has only in-frame clones and leaves some out. The profile shows over 45,000 clones, roughly 89% of them singletons. The specimen was peripheral blood. Receptor source: a human donor in a cohort sampled during active COVID-19.

This chain connects TRBV29-1 to TRBJ2-5; D might be TRBD2 (5 bases). The CDR3 has 15 amino acids. CDR1 is SQVTM, CDR2 ANQGSEA, per germline. V was clipped by 7 bases and J by 2 bases, with 20 bases between them. CDR3: CSDKASLSGQETQYF. The CDR3 DNA reads as TGCAGCGACAAAGCTTCACTTTCGGGACAAGAGACCCAGTACTTC.

This sequence joins TRBV5-1 and TRBJ1-1, with 11 bases fitting TRBD1. Unmatched junction bases numbered 6, after V lost 4 bases and J lost 4 bases. This CDR3 is built from 15 residues. Germline loops: CDR1 SGHRS, CDR2 YFSETQ. The DNA of the CDR3 is TGCGCCAGCAGCGACGGGACAGGGGGAGGCACTGAAGCTTTCTTT. It codes for CASSDGTGGGTEAFF.

The chain is built from TRBV7-2 and TRBJ2-4, with D tentatively TRBD2 (5 bases). The germline V gene has CDR1 SGHTA and CDR2 FQGNSA. The length of the CDR3 is 15 residues. Trimming stripped 5 bases from V and 2 bases from J, with 13 bases between. CDR3 coding DNA: TGTGCCAGCAGCGGGGAGCGAGGATCCAAAAACATTCAGTACTTC. Residues: CASSGERGSKNIQYF.

This chain uses TRBV25-1 with TRBJ1-2, with TRBD1 as a possible D gene (5 bases). Trimming left V 6 bases short and J 1 base short, with 9 bases between. The CDR3 covers 13 residues. Germline values: CDR1 MGHDK, CDR2 SYGVNS. In DNA form, the CDR3 reads TGTGCCAGCAGAGACAGCTATAACTATGGCTACACCTTC. As protein: CASRDSYNYGYTF.

The V and J genes are TRBV6-2 or TRBV6-3 and TRBJ2-6; D perhaps matches TRBD2 (6 bases). The CDR3 is made up of 17 amino acids. The V and J ends lost 6 bases and 0 bases respectively, with 15 bases between them. Germline CDR1 MNHEY, CDR2 SVGEGT. The CDR3 coding sequence is TGTGCCAGCAGCCGCCTCTGGGGGGTCTCTGGGGCCAACGTCCTGACTTTC. Translated, it gives CASSRLWGVSGANVLTF.

This clone has just a few counts. The V and J genes are TRBV5-1 and TRBJ1-5, with 7 bases aligning to TRBD1. Trimming took 2 bases from V and 3 from J; bases not matched to a gene: 8. Germline values: CDR1 SGHRS, CDR2 YFSETQ. The CDR3 is 16 residues long. The CDR3 DNA sequence: TGCGCCAGCAGCTTAGGTACAGGGGATTTCAATCAGCCCCAGCATTTT. Encoded protein: CASSLGTGDFNQPQHF.

The rearrangement uses TRBV4-1 and TRBJ2-3; TRBD2 matches 10 bases. CDR3 size: 15 residues. Germline V CDR1 and CDR2: MGHRA, YSYEKL. The V and J ends lost 4 bases and 5 bases, in that order; junction bases with no gene match: 6. The CDR3 coding sequence is TGCGCCAGCAGCCCCGGACTAGCGGCCTTAGATACGCAGTATTTT. As protein: CASSPGLAALDTQYF.

The chain carries TRBV28 and TRBJ1-2; D uncertain. The CDR3 contains 12 residues. The germline V gene encodes CDR1 MDHEN and CDR2 SYDVKM. Trimming took 2 bases from V and 4 from J, leaving 5 bases between them. The CDR3: CASSLRSYGYTF. The CDR3 bases are TGTGCCAGCAGTTTAAGGAGCTATGGCTACACCTTC.

The genes are TRBV11-2 and TRBJ1-3; 7 nucleotides align to TRBD1. With V trimmed by 7 bases and J by 2 bases, 8 bases remained unmatched. Germline loops: CDR1 SGHAT, CDR2 FQNNGV. The CDR3 is 15 residues long. The CDR3 nucleotides are TGTGCCAGCACCGAGGGGACAGCTACTGGAAACACCATATATTTT. It specifies CASTEGTATGNTIYF.

The CDR3: CASSGLAGGYNEQFF. CDR3 bases: TGTGCCAGCAGCGGACTAGCGGGCGGATACAATGAGCAGTTCTTC. The V call is TRBV13, the J call TRBJ2-1; TRBD2 matches 11 bases. Trimming at V came to 5 bases and at J to 4 bases, leaving 4 bases not matched to a gene. In germline, CDR1 is PRHDT, CDR2 FYEKMQ (reference sequence). The CDR3 length is 15 residues.

The table lists this clone with a count of one. The chain combines TRBV29-1 with TRBJ1-1; the D gene is possibly TRBD1 (6 bases). In germline, CDR1 is SQVTM, CDR2 ANQGSEA. Deletions cut 3 bases from V and 1 base from J, with 15 bases between. This CDR3 has 15 residues. In nucleotides, the CDR3 is TGCAGCGTTGACCCGACAGGACCGGGGAACACTGAAGCTTTCTTT. This codes for CSVDPTGPGNTEAFF.

The chain has TRBV15 and TRBJ2-2; 9 bases match TRBD1. The germline V gene has CDR1 LNHNV and CDR2 YYDKDF (reference sequence). V shed 5 bases, J shed 3 bases, and the junction held 4 bases outside the gene matches. The CDR3 is made up of 15 amino acids. The CDR3 bases are TGTGCCACCAGCCGAAGGACAGGGGACACCGGGGAGCTGTTTTTT. This encodes CATSRRTGDTGELFF.

In its sample, this clone was seen once. The V gene is TRBV19, the J gene TRBJ1-5, with no clear D. This CDR3 is 15 amino acids long. The germline gives CDR1 LNHDA, CDR2 SQIVND (reference sequence). Deletions cut 1 base from V and 0 bases from J, with 7 bases between. The DNA for the CDR3 is TGTGCCAGTAGTATAGGAACCTATAGCAATCAGCCCCAGCATTTT. As protein: CASSIGTYSNQPQHF.

The chain employs TRBV24-1 and TRBJ2-3; the D gene is possibly TRBD1 (6 bases). Germline V gene sequence: CDR1 KGHDR, CDR2 SFDVKD. The CDR3 is 15 residues long. Trimming took off 5 bases at V and 5 bases at J, with 16 bases between the two ends. As DNA, the CDR3 is TGTGCCACCAGTGCGCGGCAGGGGTCCGTAGATACGCAGTATTTT. This sequence encodes CATSARQGSVDTQYF.

The rearrangement links TRBV6-4 to TRBJ1-6; 7 bases line up with TRBD1. CDR3 length: 14 residues. Germline values: CDR1 MRHNA, CDR2 SNTAGT. J gave up 7 bases and V 5 bases, and 5 bases lay outside the gene matches. In nucleotides, the CDR3 is TGTGCCAGCAGTCGGGACAGATTAAATTCACCCCTCCACTTT. Translation gives CASSRDRLNSPLHF.

The rearrangement joins TRBV6-6 to TRBJ1-6; 9 positions match TRBD1. Trimming took 6 bases from V and 9 from J; bases not matched to a gene: 9. Per germline, CDR1 MNHNY and CDR2 SVGAGI (reference sequence). The CDR3 covers 15 residues. The CDR3 DNA sequence: TGTGCCAGCAGCGAAACAGGGGGCAGGGGTTCACCCCTCCACTTT. It is translated as CASSETGGRGSPLHF.

This rearrangement joins TRBV28 to TRBJ2-1; D is perhaps TRBD2 (6 bases). Germline V gene lookup returns CDR1 MDHEN and CDR2 SYDVKM. Trimming took 6 bases from V and 3 from J, leaving 9 bases between them. This CDR3 is built from 13 residues. CDR3: CASRSGSYNEQFF. As DNA, the CDR3 is TGTGCCAGCAGATCCGGGAGCTACAATGAGCAGTTCTTC.

V is TRBV7-9 and J is TRBJ1-1; D uncertain. CDR1 and CDR2 from the germline V gene are SEHNR and FQNEAQ (reference sequence). There are 13 residues in the CDR3. V was cut by 3 bases and J by 8 bases, with 13 bases left in between. CDR3 in DNA: TGTGCCAGCAGCTTCTCTGAGGTGCAGGAAGCTTTCTTT. Translated: CASSFSEVQEAFF.

This clone was recorded once. This chain's CDR3 is CASSPSWAGGYEQFF. The CDR3 DNA follows: TGTGCCAGCTCACCATCCTGGGCAGGGGGCTATGAGCAGTTCTTC. This chain links TRBV18 with TRBJ2-1; 8 nucleotides agree with TRBD1. The CDR3 extends over 15 amino acids. V gave up 2 bases and J gave up 8 bases; unmatched junction bases: 8. CDR1 and CDR2 from the germline V gene are KGHSH and LQKENI. The variable domain in full, completed from reference TRBV18 and TRBJ2-1, reads NAGVMQNPRHLVRRRGQEARLRCSPMKGHSHVYWYRQLPEEGLKFMVYLQKENIIDESGMPKERFSAEFPKEGPSILRIQQVVRGDSAAYFCASSPSWAGGYEQFFGPGTRLTVL.